These T cell receptor beta chains were read from a single sample in a study of shared clonotypes between healthy human individuals. Sequencing was performed with immunoSEQ multiplex PCR; in TCRdb, only in-frame clones are kept and a portion is missing. The sample lists 1 million to 1.3 million clones, approximately 78% occurring once. Sequencing input: memory CD4+ T cells from PBMCs. The receptor set was obtained from a man younger than 35 in good health. Some clones in this sample may be carry-over from other donors' samples. CDR3s include the opening cysteine and the closing phenylalanine or tryptophan. Fields, in order: clone size, D gene, CDR3 length, V gene, J gene, CDR3 protein, CDR3 DNA. The D gene is left open where the match is weak. Not every row has a clone size; where given, it reads once, few, many or a size class.

few	NA	14	TRBV7-2	TRBJ2-1	CASSGQRARGEQFF	TGTGCCAGCAGTGGGCAAAGGGCCCGAGGTGAGCAGTTCTTC
NA	NA	16	TRBV10-3	TRBJ1-2	CAISVAGPQVNYGYTF	TGTGCCATCAGTGTAGCTGGGCCCCAAGTTAACTATGGCTACACCTTC
NA	NA	11	TRBV19	TRBJ2-7	CASRELDEQYF	TGTGCCAGTAGGGAGCTGGACGAGCAGTACTTC
NA	TRBD2	14	TRBV11-2	TRBJ2-1	CASSLGSSGNEQFF	TGTGCCAGCAGCTTAGGCTCTAGCGGGAATGAGCAGTTCTTC
NA	TRBD1	16	TRBV5-1	TRBJ1-3	CASSFSGGGTGNTIYF	TGCGCCAGCAGCTTTTCGGGAGGGGGCACTGGAAACACCATATATTTT
NA	NA	15	TRBV7-2	TRBJ2-5	CASSQGRNLLETQYF	TGTGCCAGCAGCCAGGGGCGGAACCTCCTGGAGACCCAGTACTTC
NA	TRBD2	16	TRBV5-6	TRBJ2-7	CASSRFYLAGYDEQYF	TGTGCCAGCAGCCGCTTTTACTTAGCGGGATACGACGAGCAGTACTTC
once	NA	9	TRBV20-1	TRBJ2-1	CSASDEQFF	TGCAGTGCCAGCGATGAGCAGTTCTTC
NA	TRBD1	16	TRBV18	TRBJ1-5	CASSDQGAGNNQPQHF	TGTGCCAGCTCAGATCAGGGGGCAGGGAACAATCAGCCCCAGCATTTT
NA	TRBD1	15	TRBV25-1	TRBJ2-1	CASSETRTGLNEQFF	TGTGCCAGCAGTGAAACTAGGACAGGGCTCAATGAGCAGTTCTTC
NA	NA	12	TRBV2	TRBJ2-5	CASMGQQETQYF	TGTGCCAGCATGGGGCAGCAAGAGACCCAGTACTTC
NA	NA	16	TRBV9	TRBJ1-4	CASSPRQASTNEKLFF	TGTGCCAGCAGCCCACGACAGGCCTCAACTAATGAAAAACTGTTTTTT
NA	NA	13	TRBV27	TRBJ1-1	CASSQDLNTEAFF	TGTGCCAGCAGTCAGGATTTGAACACTGAAGCTTTCTTT
once	NA	12	TRBV5-1	TRBJ2-7	CASSVLGGEQYF	TGCGCCAGCAGCGTTCTAGGTGGGGAGCAGTACTTC
NA	NA	14	TRBV19	TRBJ1-5	CASSIGVGGQPQHF	TGTGCCAGTAGTATCGGGGTAGGGGGTCAGCCCCAGCATTTT
NA	NA	13	TRBV30	TRBJ2-2	CAWSELATGELFF	TGTGCCTGGAGTGAACTAGCTACCGGGGAGCTGTTTTTT
once	NA	13	TRBV10-2	TRBJ1-2	CASRGSWDYGYTF	TGCGCCAGCAGGGGCTCTTGGGACTATGGCTACACCTTC
NA	NA	17	TRBV10-3	TRBJ2-7	CAISDTRKLGSSYEQYF	TGTGCCATCAGTGACACCAGGAAGCTCGGATCCTCCTACGAGCAGTACTTC
NA	TRBD2	15	TRBV5-1	TRBJ2-3	CASSPLSGEADTQYF	TGCGCCAGCAGCCCACTTAGCGGGGAGGCGGATACGCAGTATTTT
NA	TRBD2	14	TRBV30	TRBJ2-1	CAWSLNSGLDEQFF	TGTGCCTGGAGTTTAAATAGCGGGTTGGATGAGCAGTTCTTC
NA	TRBD2	20	TRBV30	TRBJ2-2	CAWSVQSVGLAGVETGELFF	TGTGCCTGGAGTGTACAGTCTGTCGGGCTAGCGGGAGTGGAAACCGGGGAGCTGTTTTTT
NA	NA	13	TRBV29-1	TRBJ1-5	CSVSPGASQPQHF	TGCAGCGTGTCGCCGGGGGCTAGCCAGCCCCAGCATTTT
NA	TRBD2	16	TRBV5-6	TRBJ2-1	CASSLWSGSVYNEQFF	TGTGCCAGCAGTCTCTGGAGCGGGAGCGTCTACAATGAGCAGTTCTTC
NA	NA	16	TRBV28	TRBJ2-7	CATTKGPIPSSYEQYF	TGTGCCACGACGAAAGGACCTATCCCGAGCTCCTACGAGCAGTACTTC
NA	TRBD1	15	TRBV6-1	TRBJ2-7	CASSDGQGVLYEQYF	TGTGCCAGCAGTGACGGCCAGGGGGTTCTCTACGAGCAGTACTTC
NA	TRBD1	15	TRBV25-1	TRBJ2-3	CASSEPGQGKDTQYF	TGTGCCAGCAGTGAACCGGGACAGGGTAAAGATACGCAGTATTTT
NA	NA	12	TRBV6-6	TRBJ1-5	CASRTNNQPQHF	TGTGCCAGCAGGACCAACAATCAGCCCCAGCATTTT
NA	TRBD1	12	TRBV6-4	TRBJ1-2	CARIRTGDGYTF	TGTGCCAGGATCCGGACAGGGGATGGCTACACCTTC
NA	TRBD1	15	TRBV5-6	TRBJ2-2	CASSPGDRGTGELFF	TGTGCCAGCAGCCCGGGGGACAGGGGGACCGGGGAGCTGTTTTTT
NA	NA	13	TRBV7-2	TRBJ1-1	CASSLEDRRSAFF	TGTGCCAGCAGCTTAGAAGACAGGCGGTCGGCTTTCTTT